Presented here are 29 T cell receptor beta chains from one specimen sequenced in a study of blood T cell repertoires in COVID-19 (TCRdb year 2020). The library came from the immunoSEQ multiplex PCR assay. TCRdb obtained this table from immuneACCESS and retained in-frame rearrangements with V and J assigned. These tables miss some clones; where compared with another copy, unresolved V genes account for less than half of the shortfall, and the remainder is unexplained. The sample has about 160,000 clones on record, over 65% of them singletons. In total, the top ten clones hold less than 2.5% of the sample. Sequenced sample: peripheral blood. The receptor set was obtained from a man aged 65 to 85 with acute or convalescent COVID-19.

The chain recombines TRBV28 with TRBJ2-7; D ambiguous. Germline loops: CDR1 MDHEN, CDR2 SYDVKM. Trimming removed 4 bases from V and 0 bases from J, with 13 bases in between. The CDR3 loop spans 15 amino acids. CDR3 bases: TGTGCCAGCAGTTCATCCTTAACCTACTCCTACGAGCAGTACTTC. Protein product: CASSSSLTYSYEQYF.

In DNA, the CDR3 is TGTGCCTGGAGCCGGCCCGGCGGGGATACGCAGTATTTT. Translating gives CAWSRPGGDTQYF. V is TRBV30 and J is TRBJ2-3; the D gene is possibly TRBD2 (5 bases). CDR1 and CDR2 from the germline V gene are GTSNPN and SVGIG (reference sequence). Trimming pared 3 bases from V and 6 bases from J, leaving 13 bases between. CDR3 length equals 13 residues.

The chain uses TRBV3-1 (or the pseudogene TRBV3-2) and TRBJ2-7; 7 nucleotides agree with TRBD2. CDR3 size: 13 residues. The germline CDR1 and CDR2 sequences are LGHDT and YNNKEL (reference sequence). Trimming at V came to 4 bases and at J to 7 bases, leaving 7 bases not matched to a gene. The CDR3 nucleotides read TGTGCCAGCAGCCTCGGGGGGTGGAGAGAGCAGTACTTC. It encodes CASSLGGWREQYF.

This chain links TRBV28 with TRBJ1-2; 7 positions match TRBD1. The CDR3 is made up of 15 amino acids. Germline-derived CDR1 and CDR2 are MDHEN and SYDVKM. V dropped 0 bases and J dropped 8; count of bases not matched to a gene: 9. The CDR3 protein is CASSLWTGMGLGYTF. The DNA for the CDR3 is TGTGCCAGCAGTTTATGGACAGGGATGGGTCTAGGCTACACCTTC.

The chain carries TRBV10-3 and TRBJ1-2, with D unclear. The CDR3 runs 12 residues. The germline V gene has CDR1 ENHRY and CDR2 SYGVKD. Between the trimmed V and J ends, which lost 0 bases and 8 bases, there was a span of 7 bases. Written as DNA, the CDR3 is TGTGCCATCAGTGAGTCAGAGGGCGGCTACACCTTC. It specifies CAISESEGGYTF.

The genes are TRBV30 and TRBJ1-4, with D maybe TRBD1 (5 bases). V was clipped by 7 bases and J by 4 bases, with 13 bases between them. The germline CDR1 and CDR2 sequences are GTSNPN and SVGIG (reference sequence). This CDR3 has 13 amino acids. CDR3 sequence reads: CASQGVINEKLFF. The CDR3 DNA reads as TGTGCCTCCCAAGGGGTGATTAATGAAAAACTGTTTTTT.

This clone showed up just a few times. The CDR3 here is CASSRRGDGTGELFF. The CDR3 DNA reads as TGTGCCAGCAGCCGGCGGGGGGACGGCACCGGGGAGCTGTTTTTT. The chain carries TRBV6-5 and TRBJ2-2, with 8 bases identical to TRBD2. The length of the CDR3 is 15 residues. V was clipped by 6 bases and J by 4 bases; unmatched bases: 7. The germline V gene has CDR1 MNHEY and CDR2 SVGAGI.

The genes are TRBV3-1 (or the pseudogene TRBV3-2) and TRBJ1-2, with D tentatively TRBD1 (5 bases). The germline V and J ends were trimmed by 1 base and 7 bases, with 10 bases remaining between them. CDR1 is LGHDT, CDR2 YNNKEL, per germline (reference sequence). This CDR3 comprises 13 residues. The chain's CDR3 is CASSQVGGGGYTF. The CDR3 nucleotides read TGTGCCAGCAGCCAAGTTGGGGGGGGTGGCTACACCTTC.

J is TRBJ1-1 and V is TRBV5-6, with D possibly being TRBD1 (5 bases). Deletions cut 4 bases from V and 0 bases from J, with 19 bases between. The CDR3 runs to 17 residues. Germline V gene lookup returns CDR1 SGHDT and CDR2 YYEEEE. The CDR3 reads CASSVTQGRSLNTEAFF. The CDR3 region has the DNA TGTGCCAGCAGCGTAACCCAGGGAAGGAGTCTGAACACTGAAGCTTTCTTT.

V and J are TRBV9 and TRBJ2-7, with 8 positions matching TRBD1. Germline lookup yields CDR1 SGDLS and CDR2 YYNGEE. CDR3 size: 15 residues. The junction had 8 bases not matched to a gene; V was cut back by 2 bases and J by 4 bases. The CDR3 nucleotides are TGTGCCAGCAGCGTCGGACAGGGAATAGCATACGAGCAGTACTTC. Amino acid sequence: CASSVGQGIAYEQYF.

This rearrangement joins TRBV4-2 to TRBJ2-3, with D possibly TRBD2 on 6 matching bases. The germline gives CDR1 LGHNA, CDR2 YNFKEQ. CDR3 size: 15 residues. V was shortened by 0 bases and J by 2 bases, with 9 bases between the two germline ends. The CDR3 bases are TGTGCCAGCAGCCAAGACGGGCGGGACACAGATACGCAGTATTTT. As protein: CASSQDGRDTDTQYF.

Concerning this clone: One end of the junction varies from germline; a read error may be responsible. Other DNA sequences in the same sample also yield this CDR3. The chain is built from TRBV24-1 and TRBJ2-2; tentative D call: TRBD2 (6 bases). The CDR3 has 14 amino acids. CDR1 is KGHDR and CDR2 is SFDVKD in the germline V gene. The CDR3 loop reads CATSDFGGTGELFF. The CDR3 DNA reads as TGTGCCACCAGTGATTTTGGGGGGACCGGAGAGCTGTTTTTT.

This chain connects TRBV5-4 to TRBJ1-1, with D perhaps matching TRBD1 (6 bases). CDR3 length: 18 amino acids. V was clipped by 1 base and J by 1 base, with 20 bases between them. CDR1 is SGHNT, CDR2 YYREEE, per germline (reference sequence). In nucleotides, the CDR3 is TGTGCCAGCAGCTTGAACCCATCCCAGACAGGCGCGAACACTGAAGCTTTCTTT. Amino acid sequence: CASSLNPSQTGANTEAFF.

The chain joins TRBV6-5 to TRBJ1-6, with D perhaps TRBD1 (5 bases). CDR1 and CDR2 (germline): MNHEY, SVGAGI. V lost 8 bases and J lost 10, with 15 bases in between. The CDR3 totals 13 residues. In DNA, the CDR3 is TGTGCCAGCTGGGGCGCGATGTTCTCACCCCTCCACTTT. Protein: CASWGAMFSPLHF.

This sequence joins TRBV15 and TRBJ2-1, with a possible D match to TRBD1 (5 bases). Per the germline V gene, CDR1 is LNHNV and CDR2 is YYDKDF (reference sequence). The CDR3 loop spans 13 amino acids. The ends were cut back, 8 bases at V and 5 bases at J, with 13 bases in the middle. In DNA, the CDR3 is TGTGCCACCTCGATGGGGCAGCACAATGAGCAGTTCTTC. Its translation: CATSMGQHNEQFF. Combining the CDR3 with reference TRBV15 and TRBJ2-1 gives the whole variable domain DAMVIQNPRYQVTQFGKPVTLSCSQTLNHNVMYWYQQKSSQAPKLLFHYYDKDFNNEADTPDNFQSRRPNTSFCFLDIRSPGLGDTAMYLCATSMGQHNEQFFGPGTRLTVL.

The table lists this clone with a count of one. The chain combines TRBV5-8 with TRBJ1-4; D not resolved. V was shortened by 3 bases and J by 0 bases, with 9 bases between the two germline ends. Germline lookup yields CDR1 SGHTS and CDR2 YDEGEE. The CDR3 length is 15 residues. Here the CDR3 DNA reads TGTGCCAGCAGCTCTACGGGGACAACTAATGAAAAACTGTTTTTT. This translates into CASSSTGTTNEKLFF.

The chain recombines TRBV6-5 with TRBJ2-7, with 8 bases identical to TRBD2. Germline-derived CDR1 and CDR2 are MNHEY and SVGAGI. V shed 8 bases, J shed 0 bases, and the junction held 9 bases outside the gene matches. The length of the CDR3 is 15 residues. CDR3 bases: TGTGCCAGCGCGGGCGGGAGGTGGAGCTCCTACGAGCAGTACTTC. Encoded protein: CASAGGRWSSYEQYF.

The V and J genes are TRBV9 and TRBJ2-1; 14 nucleotides match TRBD2. Trimming removed 4 bases from V and 7 bases from J; junction bases left unmatched: 16. The CDR3 runs to 19 residues. CDR1 is SGDLS, CDR2 YYNGEE, per germline. The CDR3 sequence: CASSPRTSGGPFALNEQFF. CDR3 bases: TGTGCCAGCAGCCCGCGGACTAGCGGGGGGCCTTTCGCCCTGAATGAGCAGTTCTTC. The complete variable domain, with remaining parts taken from reference TRBV9 and TRBJ2-1, reads DSGVTQTPKHLITATGQRVTLRCSPRSGDLSVYWYQQSLDQGLQFLIQYYNGEERAKGNILERFSAQQFPDLHSELNLSSLELGDSALYFCASSPRTSGGPFALNEQFFGPGTRLTVL.

This chain uses TRBV19 with TRBJ1-5; no firm D call. CDR3 size: 14 residues. V was pared by 4 bases and J by 3 bases, with 10 bases between. Germline V gene data show CDR1 as LNHDA and CDR2 as SQIVND (reference sequence). CDR3 coding DNA: TGTGCCAGTAGTAACCCCAGGTACAATCAGCCCCAGCATTTT. Protein: CASSNPRYNQPQHF.

The chain is built from TRBV10-3 and TRBJ2-7, with TRBD2 matching 12 bases. This CDR3 is 17 amino acids long. Per the germline V gene, CDR1 is ENHRY and CDR2 is SYGVKD. Trimming cost V 7 bases and J 3 bases; bases outside gene matches: 13. The CDR3 nucleotides are TGTGCCATCAATTCCGAAAGTCTAGCGGGAGGGCGCTACGAGCAGTACTTC. Amino acids: CAINSESLAGGRYEQYF.

The chain uses TRBV18 and TRBJ2-1; TRBD2 agrees at 8 bases. The J segment lost 8 bases and the V segment lost 6 bases, leaving 15 bases of the junction unmatched. This CDR3 region has 16 residues. Per germline, CDR1 KGHSH and CDR2 LQKENI. As DNA, the CDR3 is TGTGCCAGCTCCCCCGCGACGGGGGGGGGTAGGGATGAGCAGTTCTTC. Encoded protein: CASSPATGGGRDEQFF. The full variable domain, in which reference TRBV18 and TRBJ2-1 provide the parts outside the CDR3, is NAGVMQNPRHLVRRRGQEARLRCSPMKGHSHVYWYRQLPEEGLKFMVYLQKENIIDESGMPKERFSAEFPKEGPSILRIQQVVRGDSAAYFCASSPATGGGRDEQFFGPGTRLTVL.

V gene TRBV11-1 combines with J gene TRBJ2-7, with 9 bases aligning to TRBD1. V dropped 6 bases and J dropped 6; count of bases not matched to a gene: 6. CDR1 SGHAT and CDR2 FQDESV come from the germline V gene (reference sequence). This CDR3 is built from 13 residues. The CDR3 nucleotides are TGTGCCAGCAGACCACAGGGGGCCGGCGAGCAGTACTTC. It specifies CASRPQGAGEQYF. Full variable domain (rest looked up from reference TRBV11-1 and TRBJ2-7): EAEVAQSPRYKITEKSQAVAFWCDPISGHATLYWYRQILGQGPELLVQFQDESVVDDSQLPKDRFSAERLKGVDSTLKIQPAELGDSAMYLCASRPQGAGEQYFGPGTRLTVT.

The chain links TRBV9 to TRBJ2-7, with D perhaps matching TRBD1 (5 bases). The germline V and J ends were trimmed by 0 bases and 6 bases, with 13 bases remaining between them. This CDR3 region has 14 residues. Germline CDR1 SGDLS, CDR2 YYNGEE. Here the CDR3 reads CASSVAGPSPEQYF. The CDR3 DNA sequence: TGTGCCAGCAGCGTAGCAGGGCCGAGCCCCGAGCAGTACTTC.

CDR3 nucleotides: TGTGCCAGCTCCTCCCAGGCGATAAAGGATTCACCCCTCCACTTT. Translating it yields CASSSQAIKDSPLHF. J is TRBJ1-6 and V is TRBV18; no reliable D call. The CDR3 runs 15 residues. Germline V lookup: CDR1 KGHSH, CDR2 LQKENI. Deletions cut 6 bases from V and 8 bases from J, with 17 bases between. The complete variable domain, with remaining parts taken from reference TRBV18 and TRBJ1-6, reads NAGVMQNPRHLVRRRGQEARLRCSPMKGHSHVYWYRQLPEEGLKFMVYLQKENIIDESGMPKERFSAEFPKEGPSILRIQQVVRGDSAAYFCASSSQAIKDSPLHFGNGTRLTVT.

V usage is TRBV5-1 and J usage is TRBJ1-2, with 8 bases aligning to TRBD1. The junction had 6 bases not matched to a gene; V was cut back by 0 bases and J by 5 bases. Per germline, CDR1 SGHRS and CDR2 YFSETQ. CDR3 size: 15 residues. The CDR3 DNA is TGCGCCAGCAGCTTGGGGCAGGGGGCTTGGTATGGCTACACCTTC. Translated, it gives CASSLGQGAWYGYTF. Combining the CDR3 with reference TRBV5-1 and TRBJ1-2 gives the whole variable domain KAGVTQTPRYLIKTRGQQVTLSCSPISGHRSVSWYQQTPGQGLQFLFEYFSETQRNKGNFPGRFSGRQFSNSRSEMNVSTLELGDSALYLCASSLGQGAWYGYTFGSGTRLTVV.

As regards this clone: The junction shows a germline mismatch at one end, possibly a read error. This chain joins TRBV7-7 and TRBJ2-7, with D maybe TRBD2 (6 bases). The CDR3 contains 14 residues. The germline gives CDR1 SSHAT, CDR2 FNYEAQ (reference sequence). This chain's CDR3 is CASRPIGGDYEQYF. CDR3 bases: TGTGCTAGCAGGCCCATCGGAGGGGACTACGAGCAGTACTTC.

This CDR3 is CASSLFQGGSYGYTF. CDR3 nucleotide sequence: TGCGCCAGCAGCTTGTTCCAGGGAGGGAGCTATGGCTACACCTTC. The chain has TRBV5-1 and TRBJ1-2; the D gene is possibly TRBD1 (5 bases). Trimming removed 1 base at V and 4 bases at J, with 14 bases between. Germline V CDR1 and CDR2: SGHRS, YFSETQ. This CDR3 has 15 amino acids. The whole variable domain, filled in from reference TRBV5-1 and TRBJ1-2, reads KAGVTQTPRYLIKTRGQQVTLSCSPISGHRSVSWYQQTPGQGLQFLFEYFSETQRNKGNFPGRFSGRQFSNSRSEMNVSTLELGDSALYLCASSLFQGGSYGYTFGSGTRLTVV.

The chain recombines TRBV24-1 with TRBJ2-1; 10 nucleotides match TRBD2. J gave up 4 bases and V 0 bases, and 5 bases lay outside the gene matches. CDR1 is KGHDR and CDR2 is SFDVKD in the germline V gene. This CDR3 has 17 amino acids. CDR3 protein: CATSDLGTSGAYNEQFF. CDR3 nucleotide sequence: TGTGCCACCAGTGATTTGGGTACTAGCGGGGCGTACAATGAGCAGTTCTTC.

The rearrangement joins TRBV5-4 to TRBJ1-3; D perhaps matches TRBD1 (5 bases). V shed 1 base and J shed 7 bases, with 9 bases lying between them. The CDR3 has 13 amino acids. CDR1 and CDR2 from the germline V gene are SGHNT and YYREEE (reference sequence). CDR3: CASSLQGVNTIYF. The CDR3 nucleotides are TGTGCCAGCAGCTTGCAGGGTGTGAACACCATATATTTT.